These 27 T cell receptor beta chains were sequenced from one sample in a study of technical replicates of blood from a handful of donors. Profiled with immunoSEQ multiplex PCR; TCRdb holds only in-frame clones, not every one. This sample carries about 14,000 clones, about 95% of them seen once, and the ten largest clones take roughly 7.1%. The material sequenced was PBMCs. The receptors originated from a human donor in good health.

The chain links TRBV7-8 to TRBJ2-1; 9 nucleotides align to TRBD2. V lost 5 bases to trimming and J lost 4 bases; unmatched junction nucleotides: 9. The length of the CDR3 is 16 residues. The germline CDR1 and CDR2 sequences are SGHVS and FQNEAQ. The CDR3 DNA reads TGTGCCAGCAGCCATGGGTCTAGCGGGGTTTACAATGAGCAGTTCTTC. Translating gives CASSHGSSGVYNEQFF.

The chain carries TRBV28 and TRBJ2-1; 8 bases line up with TRBD2. The germline V gene has CDR1 MDHEN and CDR2 SYDVKM. This CDR3 is built from 16 residues. Trimming cost V 2 bases and J 3 bases; bases outside gene matches: 6. CDR3 DNA: TGTGCCAGCAGTTTAGGAGCGGGAGCGGACTACAATGAGCAGTTCTTC. Encoded protein: CASSLGAGADYNEQFF.

The V and J genes are TRBV11-1 and TRBJ2-5; D is unresolved. V lost 2 bases and J 1 base, leaving 8 bases between the germline ends. The CDR3 extends over 14 amino acids. From germline, CDR1 is SGHAT and CDR2 FQDESV (reference sequence). CDR3 DNA: TGTGCCAGCAGCTTAAGCTCCCCCCAAGAGACCCAGTACTTC. This gives the protein CASSLSSPQETQYF.

The chain links TRBV5-6 to TRBJ2-5; D might be TRBD1 (5 bases). The CDR3 sequence is 14 residues long. V was shortened by 4 bases and J by 4 bases, with 14 bases between the two germline ends. Germline V gene data show CDR1 as SGHDT and CDR2 as YYEEEE. CDR3 loop: CASSPRQSGETQYF. The CDR3 DNA follows: TGTGCCAGCAGCCCCCGACAGTCCGGAGAGACCCAGTACTTC.

CDR3 in amino acids: CASSVGLDRPSTDTQYF. The CDR3, as DNA: TGTGCCAGCAGCGTAGGTTTGGACAGGCCAAGCACAGATACGCAGTATTTT. The chain is built from TRBV9 and TRBJ2-3, with TRBD1 matching over 7 bases. This CDR3 has 17 amino acids. Unmatched junction bases numbered 7, after V lost 0 bases and J lost 0 bases. The germline CDR1 and CDR2 sequences are SGDLS and YYNGEE.

This chain joins TRBV18 and TRBJ2-3; possible D gene TRBD1, 6 bases. The CDR3 is 17 residues long. Trimming shortened V by 2 bases and J by 2 bases, and 17 bases separated the two germline ends. Germline V gene data show CDR1 as KGHSH and CDR2 as LQKENI. Here the CDR3 reads CASSPSHGPGVTDTQYF. CDR3 sequence (DNA): TGTGCCAGCTCACCATCGCACGGCCCAGGGGTCACAGATACGCAGTATTTT.

The V call is TRBV27, the J call TRBJ2-3; tentatively, D is TRBD2 (5 bases). CDR1 and CDR2 (germline): MNHEY, SMNVEV (reference sequence). The CDR3 runs 18 residues. The V end was cut by 2 bases, the J end by 1 base, with 19 bases between. CDR3 amino acids: CASSLDYPGVSGTDTQYF. CDR3 nucleotide sequence: TGTGCCAGCAGTTTAGACTACCCGGGTGTTAGCGGCACAGATACGCAGTATTTT.

The chain links TRBV5-4 to TRBJ2-1, with D perhaps TRBD2 (6 bases). Trimming left V 4 bases short and J 8 bases short, with 22 bases between. The CDR3 is 16 amino acids. Germline values: CDR1 SGHNT, CDR2 YYREEE (reference sequence). The CDR3 nucleotides are TGTGCCAGCAGCACGCGAGTCGGGGGAGTGAACGATGAGCAGTTCTTC. This sequence encodes CASSTRVGGVNDEQFF.

The genes are TRBV9 and TRBJ2-1, with 10 nucleotides matching TRBD2. Germline values: CDR1 SGDLS, CDR2 YYNGEE. This CDR3 region has 20 residues. The J segment lost 0 bases and the V segment lost 0 bases, leaving 12 bases of the junction unmatched. CDR3: CASSVGFLAGEIGSYNEQFF. The CDR3 nucleotides are TGTGCCAGCAGCGTAGGGTTTCTAGCGGGAGAAATTGGCTCCTACAATGAGCAGTTCTTC.

V usage is TRBV27 and J usage is TRBJ1-1, with 8 nucleotides matching TRBD1. V was pared by 3 bases and J by 1 base, with 4 bases of the junction left unmatched. CDR1 is MNHEY, CDR2 SMNVEV, per germline (reference sequence). This CDR3 is built from 15 residues. The CDR3 region is CASSFRGRGNTEAFF. The CDR3, as DNA: TGTGCCAGCAGTTTCAGGGGGCGAGGGAACACTGAAGCTTTCTTT.

This sequence joins TRBV6-1 and TRBJ2-1; tentative D call: TRBD1 (6 bases). This CDR3 has 15 residues. From germline, CDR1 is MNHNS and CDR2 SASEGT. V was pared by 2 bases and J by 6 bases, with 14 bases between. The CDR3 DNA reads as TGTGCCAGCAGTGAAATCGGCAGGGGAATCAATGAGCAGTTCTTC. Protein: CASSEIGRGINEQFF.

V gene TRBV4-1 combines with J gene TRBJ1-3; D is perhaps TRBD1 (6 bases). Germline lookup yields CDR1 MGHRA and CDR2 YSYEKL. Trimming took 1 base from V and 0 from J, leaving 10 bases between them. The CDR3 sequence is 16 residues long. The DNA of the CDR3 is TGCGCCAGCAGCCAAGGACAGGAAGACTCTGGAAACACCATATATTTT. It specifies CASSQGQEDSGNTIYF.

V and J are TRBV10-2 and TRBJ2-5, with D maybe TRBD2 (6 bases). V lost 9 bases and J 9 bases, leaving 20 bases between the germline ends. The CDR3 extends over 13 amino acids. Looked up from germline, CDR1 is WSHSY and CDR2 is SAAADI. The CDR3 DNA follows: TGCGCCAGTTGTGGAGCCTACGGAGGGTCCCAGTACTTC. Amino acids: CASCGAYGGSQYF.

The chain has TRBV19 and TRBJ1-5, with TRBD1 identical over 10 bases. This CDR3 comprises 18 residues. V trimming: 1 base; J trimming: 2 bases; junction bases outside the gene matches: 8. The V gene's germline CDR1 is LNHDA and CDR2 SQIVND (reference sequence). The CDR3 sequence is CASSIGRDRGGGNQPQHF. CDR3 coding DNA: TGTGCCAGTAGTATAGGACGGGACAGGGGAGGGGGCAATCAGCCCCAGCATTTT.

The chain recombines TRBV7-2 with TRBJ2-1; D remains ambiguous. The CDR3 extends over 14 amino acids. Germline CDR1 reads SGHTA; CDR2 reads FQGNSA. Between the trimmed V and J ends, which lost 3 bases and 0 bases, there was a span of 6 bases. CDR3: CASSLMSSYNEQFF. In nucleotides, the CDR3 is TGTGCCAGCAGCTTGATGAGCTCCTACAATGAGCAGTTCTTC. Full variable domain (outside the CDR3, taken from reference TRBV7-2 and TRBJ2-1): GAGVSQSPSNKVTEKGKDVELRCDPISGHTALYWYRQSLGQGLEFLIYFQGNSAPDKSGLPSDRFSAERTGGSVSTLTIQRTQQEDSAVYLCASSLMSSYNEQFFGPGTRLTVL.

The chain is built from TRBV6-4 and TRBJ2-3; D is possibly TRBD2 (6 bases). This CDR3 has 15 amino acids. The V and J ends lost 3 bases and 0 bases respectively, with 10 bases between them. Per the germline V gene, CDR1 is MRHNA and CDR2 is SNTAGT. This chain's CDR3 is CASSEGGGSTDTQYF. CDR3 DNA sequence: TGTGCCAGCAGTGAAGGCGGAGGGAGCACAGATACGCAGTATTTT.

This clone appeared a few times. This rearrangement joins TRBV4-2 to TRBJ2-1; weak D call: TRBD1 (7 bases). Germline loops: CDR1 LGHNA, CDR2 YNFKEQ. Trimming took 4 bases from V and 6 from J, leaving 19 bases between them. The CDR3 sequence is 16 residues long. The CDR3 DNA is TGTGCCAGCAGCCTTGATTCGGCGCAGGGGGGCAATGAGCAGTTCTTC. Protein product: CASSLDSAQGGNEQFF.

The chain is built from TRBV27 and TRBJ2-7; TRBD2 agrees at 9 bases. V trimming: 3 bases; J trimming: 4 bases; junction bases outside the gene matches: 7. The CDR3 extends over 15 amino acids. Germline-derived CDR1 and CDR2 are MNHEY and SMNVEV (reference sequence). The CDR3 protein is CASSFLAGFPYEQYF. The CDR3 region has the DNA TGTGCCAGCAGTTTCCTAGCGGGATTCCCTTACGAGCAGTACTTC.

The chain joins TRBV7-3 to TRBJ1-1; 7 nucleotides line up with TRBD1. Germline V gene sequence: CDR1 SGHTA, CDR2 FQGTGA. The CDR3 is 13 residues long. The V gene end was trimmed by 6 bases and the J gene end by 1 base; junction bases not matched to a gene: 2. The CDR3, as DNA: TGTGCCAGCAGTCGGGACAGGAACACTGAAGCTTTCTTT. Protein sequence: CASSRDRNTEAFF. Variable domain in full (rest from reference TRBV7-3 and TRBJ1-1): GAGVSQTPSNKVTEKGKYVELRCDPISGHTALYWYRQSLGQGPEFLIYFQGTGAADDSGLPNDRFFAVRPEGSVSTLKIQRTERGDSAVYLCASSRDRNTEAFFGQGTRLTVV.

This chain links TRBV25-1 with TRBJ1-2; tentatively, D is TRBD1 (6 bases). The germline V gene has CDR1 MGHDK and CDR2 SYGVNS. V was trimmed by 0 bases and J by 6 bases, leaving 14 bases between them. The CDR3 is made up of 15 amino acids. The CDR3 spells CASSEYNRENDGYTF. The CDR3 DNA reads as TGTGCCAGCAGTGAATACAACAGGGAGAACGATGGCTACACCTTC.

The chain uses TRBV7-6 and TRBJ2-5, with TRBD1 matching 8 bases. The CDR3 is 13 residues long. Per the germline V gene, CDR1 is SGHVS and CDR2 is FNYEAQ. Trimming at V came to 9 bases and at J to 4 bases, leaving 7 bases not matched to a gene. CDR3 coding DNA: TGTGCCAGTCGCCAGGGGGCAGGAGAGACCCAGTACTTC. Translated, it gives CASRQGAGETQYF. The full variable domain, rest sourced from reference TRBV7-6 and TRBJ2-5, is GAGVSQSPRYKVTKRGQDVALRCDPISGHVSLYWYRQALGQGPEFLTYFNYEAQQDKSGLPNDRFSAERPEGSISTLTIQRTEQRDSAMYRCASRQGAGETQYFGPGTRLLVL.

CDR3 DNA sequence: TGTGCCAGCAGCCAACTCGCTCCGGGGGGCTACGAGCAGTACTTC. This translates into CASSQLAPGGYEQYF. The chain recombines TRBV14 with TRBJ2-7, with 7 bases lining up with TRBD2. The CDR3 has 15 amino acids. Trimming removed 2 bases from V and 3 bases from J; junction bases left unmatched: 7. The germline gives CDR1 SGHDN, CDR2 FVKESK.

The J gene is TRBJ2-1, the V gene TRBV4-1; the match to TRBD2 covers 9 bases. Trimming at V came to 4 bases and at J to 0 bases, leaving 16 bases not matched to a gene. The CDR3 runs 20 residues. The germline gives CDR1 MGHRA, CDR2 YSYEKL. CDR3 coding DNA: TGCGCCAGCAGCCGTGAAAGCCCTAGCGGGACGATAAGCTCCTACAATGAGCAGTTCTTC. Translating it yields CASSRESPSGTISSYNEQFF.

The table lists this clone with a count of one. The V call is TRBV19, the J call TRBJ2-7; TRBD2 is a possible D gene (6 bases). This CDR3 has 13 residues. Per germline, CDR1 LNHDA and CDR2 SQIVND (reference sequence). Trimming stripped 3 bases from V and 7 bases from J, with 13 bases between. CDR3 in amino acids: CASSIDGTREQYF. In DNA form, the CDR3 reads TGTGCCAGTAGTATTGACGGGACTCGGGAGCAGTACTTC.

The chain links TRBV7-2 to TRBJ2-5, with TRBD2 matching 12 bases. After removal of 5 bases from V and 5 bases from J, the junction contained 6 bases not matched to a gene. Looked up from germline, CDR1 is SGHTA and CDR2 is FQGNSA. The CDR3 length is 15 residues. CDR3 loop: CASSTGLAGTETQYF. In DNA, the CDR3 is TGTGCCAGCAGCACCGGACTAGCGGGAACGGAGACCCAGTACTTC.

The rearrangement joins TRBV5-8 to TRBJ2-2, with 14 nucleotides matching TRBD2. There are 17 residues in the CDR3. V was clipped by 3 bases and J by 7 bases; unmatched bases: 8. The germline gives CDR1 SGHTS, CDR2 YDEGEE. The CDR3 nucleotides are TGTGCCAGCAGCTCGGGACTAGCGGGAGTTGGTAGCGGGGAGCTGTTTTTT. This translates into CASSSGLAGVGSGELFF.

This chain connects TRBV7-3 to TRBJ2-1; 13 nucleotides align to TRBD2. Germline assignment: CDR1 SGHTA and CDR2 FQGTGA. The V gene end was trimmed by 3 bases and the J gene end by 9 bases; junction bases not matched to a gene: 5. The CDR3 runs 15 residues. Written as DNA, the CDR3 is TGTGCCAGCAGCTTGGGGACTAGCGGGATCGGTGAGCAGTTCTTC. Encoded protein: CASSLGTSGIGEQFF. Using reference TRBV7-3 and TRBJ2-1 for the parts outside the CDR3, the full variable domain is GAGVSQTPSNKVTEKGKYVELRCDPISGHTALYWYRQSLGQGPEFLIYFQGTGAADDSGLPNDRFFAVRPEGSVSTLKIQRTERGDSAVYLCASSLGTSGIGEQFFGPGTRLTVL.